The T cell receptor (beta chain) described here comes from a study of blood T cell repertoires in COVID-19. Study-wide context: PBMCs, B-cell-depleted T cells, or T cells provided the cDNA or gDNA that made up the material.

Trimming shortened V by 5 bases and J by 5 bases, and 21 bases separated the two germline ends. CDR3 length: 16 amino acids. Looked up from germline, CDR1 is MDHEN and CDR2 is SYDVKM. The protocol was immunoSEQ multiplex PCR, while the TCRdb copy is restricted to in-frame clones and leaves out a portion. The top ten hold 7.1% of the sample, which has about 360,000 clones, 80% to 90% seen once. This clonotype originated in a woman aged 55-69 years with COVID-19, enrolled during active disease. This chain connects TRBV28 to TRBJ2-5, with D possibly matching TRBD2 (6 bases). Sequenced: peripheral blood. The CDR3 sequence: CASSLYSMAGRETQYF. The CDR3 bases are TGTGCCAGCAGTCTTTACTCGATGGCAGGGAGGGAGACCCAGTACTTC.